This T cell receptor (beta chain) is from a study of human T cells and chemical hapten exposure. In the study overall: Alopecia areata, totalis or universalis was found in mostly female patients.

The CDR3 runs to 14 residues. Germline V gene sequence: CDR1 SEHNR, CDR2 FQNEAQ (reference sequence). V lost 5 bases and J lost 2, with 10 bases in between. The time point denotes: pre-sensitization, week 0. Sample treatment: therapeutic diphenylcyclopropenone sensitization with weekly scalp DPC. TCRdb reanalysed the RACE reads using MiXCR and keeps one entry per CDR3 protein. Of more than 300,000 distinct CDR3 sequences in the sample, roughly 4.6% are singletons; the top ten hold around 2.6%. This clonotype has at least ten counts. This chain connects TRBV7-9 to TRBJ2-1; D perhaps matches TRBD2 (5 bases). The TCR sequence derives from a woman aged 50 to 65 with alopecia areata. Some clones in this sample may be carry-over from other donors' samples. The sequenced sample was whole blood, obtained in connection with sensitization to the hapten diphenylcyclopropenone (DPC). CDR3 sequence reads: CASSQEAAYNEQFF. CDR3 DNA: TGTGCCAGCAGCCAGGAGGCAGCCTACAATGAGCAGTTCTTC.